This T cell receptor (beta chain) appears in the sequencing data of a study of OX40 agonist ivuxolimab in advanced cancers. Study background: Among those enrolled, mean age was 60 years (range roughly 20 to 85) and 82.7% were male.

Points from the study as a whole: CD8+ T cells (on average) carried more expanded clones than CD4+ T cells.

A note on this clone: Its specificity is unknown.

This CDR3 region has 16 residues. V was cut by 5 bases and J by 4 bases, with 18 bases left in between. Germline CDR1 SGHTA, CDR2 FQGNSA. Data came from immunoSEQ multiplex PCR; TCRdb stores just in-frame clones and leaves some out. The repertoire holds 50,000 to 65,000 clones, 80% to 90% seen once, with around 0.7% in the top ten. The starting material was CD4+ or CD8+ T cells sorted from blood, obtained in a trial of the OX40 agonist ivuxolimab. The origin of this receptor is an adult with an advanced solid tumor such as melanoma, head and neck, liver or kidney cancer. The chain uses TRBV7-2 and TRBJ1-3; a possible D gene is TRBD1 (5 bases). For the CDR3, the DNA is TGTGCCAGCAGCACATGGGGGGGGATGGCGGGAAACACCATATATTTT. It codes for CASSTWGGMAGNTIYF.